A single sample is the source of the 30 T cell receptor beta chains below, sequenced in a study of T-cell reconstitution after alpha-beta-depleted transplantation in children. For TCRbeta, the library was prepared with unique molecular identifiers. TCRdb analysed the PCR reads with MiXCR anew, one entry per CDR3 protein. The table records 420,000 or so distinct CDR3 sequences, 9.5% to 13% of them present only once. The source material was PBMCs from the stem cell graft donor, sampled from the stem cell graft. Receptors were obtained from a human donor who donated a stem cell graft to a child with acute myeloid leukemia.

The chain's CDR3 is CASSPSLAGADTQYF. The CDR3 DNA reads TGTGCCAGCTCACCAAGTCTAGCGGGGGCTGATACGCAGTATTTT. This chain uses TRBV18 with TRBJ2-3, with 10 bases that match TRBD2. Trimming cost V 2 bases and J 6 bases; bases outside gene matches: 5. The CDR3 has 15 residues. Germline loops: CDR1 KGHSH, CDR2 LQKENI.

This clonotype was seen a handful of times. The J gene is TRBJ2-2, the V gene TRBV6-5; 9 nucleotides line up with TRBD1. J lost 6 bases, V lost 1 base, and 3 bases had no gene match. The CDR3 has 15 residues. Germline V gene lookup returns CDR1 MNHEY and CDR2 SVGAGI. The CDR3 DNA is TGTGCCAGCAGTTACTTCGGGACAGGGTCCGGGGAGCTGTTTTTT. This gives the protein CASSYFGTGSGELFF.

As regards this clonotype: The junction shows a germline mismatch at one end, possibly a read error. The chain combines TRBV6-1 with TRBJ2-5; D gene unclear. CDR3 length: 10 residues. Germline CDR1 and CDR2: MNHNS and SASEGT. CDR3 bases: TGTGCCAGCAGGATAGAGACCAAGTACTTC. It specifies CASRIETKYF.

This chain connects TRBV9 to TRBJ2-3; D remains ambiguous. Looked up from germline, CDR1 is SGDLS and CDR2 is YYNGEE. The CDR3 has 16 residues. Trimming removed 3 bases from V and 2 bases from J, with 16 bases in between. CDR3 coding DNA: TGTGCCAGCAGCGCGCGCGGAGATTCTCACACAGATACGCAGTATTTT. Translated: CASSARGDSHTDTQYF. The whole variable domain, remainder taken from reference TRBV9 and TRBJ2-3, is DSGVTQTPKHLITATGQRVTLRCSPRSGDLSVYWYQQSLDQGLQFLIQYYNGEERAKGNILERFSAQQFPDLHSELNLSSLELGDSALYFCASSARGDSHTDTQYFGPGTRLTVL.

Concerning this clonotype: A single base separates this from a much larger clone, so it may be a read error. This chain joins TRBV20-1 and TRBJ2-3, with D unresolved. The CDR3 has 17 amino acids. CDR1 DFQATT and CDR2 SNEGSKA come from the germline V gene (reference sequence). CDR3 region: CCASWANGGVGTDTQYF. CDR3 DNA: TGCTGTGCTAGTTGGGCCAACGGTGGGGTGGGCACAGATACGCAGTATTTT.

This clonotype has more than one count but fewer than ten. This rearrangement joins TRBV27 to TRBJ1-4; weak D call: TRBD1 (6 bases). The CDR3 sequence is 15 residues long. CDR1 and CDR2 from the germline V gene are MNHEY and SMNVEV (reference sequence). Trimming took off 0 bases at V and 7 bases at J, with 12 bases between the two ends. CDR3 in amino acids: CASSLSTGRGEKLFF. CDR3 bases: TGTGCCAGCAGTTTATCCACAGGGAGAGGTGAAAAACTGTTTTTT.

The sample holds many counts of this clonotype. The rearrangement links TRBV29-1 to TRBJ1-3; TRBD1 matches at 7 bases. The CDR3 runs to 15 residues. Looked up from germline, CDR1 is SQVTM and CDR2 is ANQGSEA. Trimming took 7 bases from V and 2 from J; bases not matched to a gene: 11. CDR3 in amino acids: CSARSDREAGNTIYF. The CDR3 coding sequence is TGCAGCGCCAGAAGCGACAGGGAGGCTGGAAACACCATATATTTT.

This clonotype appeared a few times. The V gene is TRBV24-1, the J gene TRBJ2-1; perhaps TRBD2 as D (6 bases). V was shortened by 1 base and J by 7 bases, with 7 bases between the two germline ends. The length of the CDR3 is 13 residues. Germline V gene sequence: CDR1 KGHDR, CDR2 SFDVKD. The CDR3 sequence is CATSDFGLNEQFF. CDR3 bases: TGTGCCACCAGTGATTTTGGACTAAATGAGCAGTTCTTC.

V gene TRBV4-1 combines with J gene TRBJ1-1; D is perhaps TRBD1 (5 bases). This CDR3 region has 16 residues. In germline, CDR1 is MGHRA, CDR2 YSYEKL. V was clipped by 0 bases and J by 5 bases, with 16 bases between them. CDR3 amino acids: CASSQDHGTGRTEAFF. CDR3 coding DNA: TGCGCCAGCAGCCAAGATCACGGGACCGGGAGGACTGAAGCTTTCTTT.

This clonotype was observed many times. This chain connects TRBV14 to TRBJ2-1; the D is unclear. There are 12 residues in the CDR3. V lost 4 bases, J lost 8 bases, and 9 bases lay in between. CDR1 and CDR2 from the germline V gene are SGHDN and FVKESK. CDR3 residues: CASSRAPYEQFF. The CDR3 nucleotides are TGTGCCAGCAGCCGGGCGCCCTATGAGCAGTTCTTC.

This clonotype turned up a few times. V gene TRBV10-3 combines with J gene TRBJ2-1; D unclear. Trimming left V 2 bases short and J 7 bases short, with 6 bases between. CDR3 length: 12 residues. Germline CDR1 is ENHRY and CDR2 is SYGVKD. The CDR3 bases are TGTGCCATCAGTGAGGGCTTAAATGAGCAGTTCTTC. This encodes CAISEGLNEQFF.

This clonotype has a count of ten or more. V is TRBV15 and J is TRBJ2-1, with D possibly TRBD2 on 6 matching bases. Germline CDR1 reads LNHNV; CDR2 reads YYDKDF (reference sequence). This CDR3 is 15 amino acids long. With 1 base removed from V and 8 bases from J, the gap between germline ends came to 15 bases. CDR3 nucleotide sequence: TGTGCCACCAGCAGAGTGGGCGGGATCGCGGATGAGCAGTTCTTC. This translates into CATSRVGGIADEQFF.

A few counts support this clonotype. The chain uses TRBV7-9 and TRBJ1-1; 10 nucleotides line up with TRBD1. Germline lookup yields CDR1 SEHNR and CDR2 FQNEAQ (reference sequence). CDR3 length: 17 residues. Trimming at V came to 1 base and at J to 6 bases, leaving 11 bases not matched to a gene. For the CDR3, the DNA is TGTGCCAGCAGCTTAGTCGGACAGGGGGGACCTTTTGCTGAAGCTTTCTTT. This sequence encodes CASSLVGQGGPFAEAFF.

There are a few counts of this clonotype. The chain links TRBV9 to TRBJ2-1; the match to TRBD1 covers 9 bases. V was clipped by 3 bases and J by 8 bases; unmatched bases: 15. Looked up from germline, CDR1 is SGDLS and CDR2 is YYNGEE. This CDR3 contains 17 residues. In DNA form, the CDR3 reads TGTGCCAGCAGCGCCACTACAGGGGGCCCCAGGTCCTATGAGCAGTTCTTC. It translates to CASSATTGGPRSYEQFF. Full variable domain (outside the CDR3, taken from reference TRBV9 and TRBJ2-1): DSGVTQTPKHLITATGQRVTLRCSPRSGDLSVYWYQQSLDQGLQFLIQYYNGEERAKGNILERFSAQQFPDLHSELNLSSLELGDSALYFCASSATTGGPRSYEQFFGPGTRLTVL.

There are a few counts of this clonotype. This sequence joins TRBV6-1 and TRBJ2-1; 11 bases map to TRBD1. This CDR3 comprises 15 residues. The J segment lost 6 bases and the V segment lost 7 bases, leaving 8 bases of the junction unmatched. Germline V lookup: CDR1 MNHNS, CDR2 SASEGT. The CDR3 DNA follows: TGTGCCAGCAAGCCGCTGGGGACAGGGGGCAATGAGCAGTTCTTC. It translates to CASKPLGTGGNEQFF.

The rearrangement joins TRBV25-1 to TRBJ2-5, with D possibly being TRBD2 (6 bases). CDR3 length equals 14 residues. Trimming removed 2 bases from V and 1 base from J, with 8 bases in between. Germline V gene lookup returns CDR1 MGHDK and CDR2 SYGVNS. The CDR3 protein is CASSEVGGQETQYF. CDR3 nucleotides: TGTGCCAGCAGTGAAGTGGGGGGCCAAGAGACCCAGTACTTC.

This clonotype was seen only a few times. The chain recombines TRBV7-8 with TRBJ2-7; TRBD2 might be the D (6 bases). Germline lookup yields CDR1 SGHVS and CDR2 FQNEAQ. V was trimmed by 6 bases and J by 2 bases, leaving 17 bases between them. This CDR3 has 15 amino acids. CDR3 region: CASRLRTEGAYEQYF. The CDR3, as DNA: TGTGCCAGCAGACTTAGGACGGAGGGTGCCTACGAGCAGTACTTC.

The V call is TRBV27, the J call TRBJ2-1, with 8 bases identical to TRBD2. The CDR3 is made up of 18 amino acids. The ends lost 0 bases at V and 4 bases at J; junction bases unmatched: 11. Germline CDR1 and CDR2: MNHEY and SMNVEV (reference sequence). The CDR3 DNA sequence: TGTGCCAGCAGTTTATCGGGGGCGCGGGGGGAAATATACAATGAGCAGTTCTTC. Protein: CASSLSGARGEIYNEQFF.

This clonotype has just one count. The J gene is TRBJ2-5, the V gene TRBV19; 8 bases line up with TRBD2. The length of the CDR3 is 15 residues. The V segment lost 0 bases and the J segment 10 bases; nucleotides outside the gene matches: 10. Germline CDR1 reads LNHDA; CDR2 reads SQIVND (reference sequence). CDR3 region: CASSIESGSGVNQYF. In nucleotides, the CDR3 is TGTGCCAGTAGTATAGAAAGCGGGAGCGGTGTGAACCAGTACTTC. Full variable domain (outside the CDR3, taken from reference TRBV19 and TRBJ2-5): DGGITQSPKYLFRKEGQNVTLSCEQNLNHDAMYWYRQDPGQGLRLIYYSQIVNDFQKGDIAEGYSVSREKKESFPLTVTSAQKNPTAFYLCASSIESGSGVNQYFGPGTRLLVL.

As DNA, the CDR3 is TGTGCCAGCAGAACCGGACTAGCGGGGGAGAAAGATACGCAGTATTTT. This translates into CASRTGLAGEKDTQYF. This chain joins TRBV2 and TRBJ2-3; 13 bases are a match to TRBD2. The CDR3 totals 16 residues. V trimming: 6 bases; J trimming: 5 bases; junction bases outside the gene matches: 8. CDR1 SNHLY and CDR2 FYNNEI come from the germline V gene.

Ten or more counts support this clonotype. CDR3 residues: CSARATSGRPYEQYF. The CDR3 DNA reads TGCAGTGCTAGGGCAACTAGCGGGAGACCCTACGAGCAGTACTTC. The chain couples TRBV20-1 to TRBJ2-7; 11 bases map to TRBD2. Germline CDR1 DFQATT, CDR2 SNEGSKA (reference sequence). The CDR3 runs 15 residues. Trimming at V came to 3 bases and at J to 2 bases, leaving 6 bases not matched to a gene.

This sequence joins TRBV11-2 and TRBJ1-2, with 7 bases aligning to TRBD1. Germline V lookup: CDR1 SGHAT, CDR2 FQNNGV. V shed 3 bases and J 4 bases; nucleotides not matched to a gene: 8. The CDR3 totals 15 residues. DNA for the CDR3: TGTGCCAGCAGCTTGGGTTGGACAGGCCTCTATGGCTACACCTTC. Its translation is CASSLGWTGLYGYTF.

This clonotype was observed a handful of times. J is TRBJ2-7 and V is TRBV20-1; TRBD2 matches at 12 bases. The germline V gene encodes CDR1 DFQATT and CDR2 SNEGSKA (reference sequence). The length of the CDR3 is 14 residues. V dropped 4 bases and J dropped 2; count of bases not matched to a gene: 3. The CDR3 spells CSATLAGGTYEQYF. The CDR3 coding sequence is TGCAGTGCTACCCTAGCGGGAGGGACCTACGAGCAGTACTTC.

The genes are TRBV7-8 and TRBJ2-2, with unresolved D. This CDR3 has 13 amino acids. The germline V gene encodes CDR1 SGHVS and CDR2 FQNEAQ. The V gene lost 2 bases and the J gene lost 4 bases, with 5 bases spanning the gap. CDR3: CASSLLFTGELFF. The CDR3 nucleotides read TGTGCCAGCAGCTTACTATTCACCGGGGAGCTGTTTTTT.

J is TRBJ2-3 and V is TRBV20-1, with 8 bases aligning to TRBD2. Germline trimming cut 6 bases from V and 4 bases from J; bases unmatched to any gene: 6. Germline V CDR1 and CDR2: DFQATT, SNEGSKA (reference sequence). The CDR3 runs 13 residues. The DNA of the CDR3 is TGCAGTGCAACAGCGGGAGTGTCAGATACGCAGTATTTT. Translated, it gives CSATAGVSDTQYF.

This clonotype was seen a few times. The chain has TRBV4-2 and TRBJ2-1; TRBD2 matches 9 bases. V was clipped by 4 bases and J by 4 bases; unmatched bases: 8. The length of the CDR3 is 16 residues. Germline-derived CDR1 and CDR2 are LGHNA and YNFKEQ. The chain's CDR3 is CASSLSTSGSYNEQFF. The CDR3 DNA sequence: TGTGCCAGCAGCCTGTCTACTAGCGGGTCGTACAATGAGCAGTTCTTC.

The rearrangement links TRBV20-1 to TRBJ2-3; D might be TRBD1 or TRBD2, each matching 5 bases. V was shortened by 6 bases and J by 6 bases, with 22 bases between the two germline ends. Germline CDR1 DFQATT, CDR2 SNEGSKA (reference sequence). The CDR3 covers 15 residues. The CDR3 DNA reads TGCAGTGCAATAAACCGGGGCCTCGGTTGGGATACGCAGTATTTT. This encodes CSAINRGLGWDTQYF.

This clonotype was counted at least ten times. The CDR3 bases are TGCAGTGCCTTCCTAGGGCAGCAAGAGACCCAGTACTTC. Translating it yields CSAFLGQQETQYF. The rearrangement uses TRBV20-1 and TRBJ2-5, with D hard to call. CDR1 is DFQATT, CDR2 SNEGSKA, per germline (reference sequence). The CDR3 has 13 amino acids. V was cut by 6 bases and J by 2 bases, with 13 bases left in between.

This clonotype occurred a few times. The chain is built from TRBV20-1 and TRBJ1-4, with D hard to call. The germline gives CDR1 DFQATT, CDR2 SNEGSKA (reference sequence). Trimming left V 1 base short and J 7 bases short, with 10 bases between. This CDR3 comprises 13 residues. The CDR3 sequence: CSARAGFGEKLFF. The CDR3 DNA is TGCAGTGCTAGAGCGGGGTTTGGTGAAAAACTGTTTTTT.

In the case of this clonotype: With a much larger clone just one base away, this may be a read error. CDR3 in DNA: TGCAGTGCTTCTGGACTAGCGGTCCTCCACGAGCAGTACTTC. It specifies CSASGLAVLHEQYF. V usage is TRBV20-1 and J usage is TRBJ2-7; TRBD2 aligns across 10 bases. This CDR3 is built from 14 residues. The germline CDR1 and CDR2 sequences are DFQATT and SNEGSKA (reference sequence). V lost 5 bases, J lost 5 bases, and 9 bases stayed unmatched.